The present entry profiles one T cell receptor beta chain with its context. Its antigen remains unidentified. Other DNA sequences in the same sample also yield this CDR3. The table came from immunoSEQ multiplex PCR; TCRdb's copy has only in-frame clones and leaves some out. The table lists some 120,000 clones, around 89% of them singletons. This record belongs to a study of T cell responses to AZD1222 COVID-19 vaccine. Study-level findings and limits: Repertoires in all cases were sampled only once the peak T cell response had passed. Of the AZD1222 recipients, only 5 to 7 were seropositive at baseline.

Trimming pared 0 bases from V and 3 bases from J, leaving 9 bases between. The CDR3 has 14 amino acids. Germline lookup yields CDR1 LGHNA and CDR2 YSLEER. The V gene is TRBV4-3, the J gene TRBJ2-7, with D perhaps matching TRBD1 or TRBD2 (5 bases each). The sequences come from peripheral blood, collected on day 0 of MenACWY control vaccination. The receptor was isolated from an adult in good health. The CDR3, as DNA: TGCGCCAGCAGCCAAGATCGGGGCAGCTACGAGCAGTACTTC. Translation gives CASSQDRGSYEQYF.